This is a list of T cell receptor beta chains from one sample in a study of cytomegalovirus exposure and HLA in healthy donors. The protocol was immunoSEQ multiplex PCR, while the TCRdb copy is restricted to in-frame clones and leaves out a portion. The sample carries 150,000 to 200,000 clones, approximately 80% recorded once. Material for sequencing was PBMCs. These receptors were collected from a man younger than 35 in good health and CMV-seropositive. CDR3s leave out the opening cysteine and the closing phenylalanine or tryptophan. D genes are given only for firm matches.

cdr3_length j_call d_call v_call cdr3_aa
12 TRBJ2-7 . TRBV28 ASSNPAGSYEQY
13 TRBJ2-1 TRBD2 TRBV19 ASSSGLAGPNEQF
11 TRBJ2-2 . TRBV6-4 ASSDSDSGELF
10 TRBJ1-2 . TRBV30 AWSLEDYGYT
11 TRBJ2-7 . TRBV10-3 AIRGTDSYEQY
17 TRBJ2-6 . TRBV7-2 ASSFQGLGPYSGANVLT
10 TRBJ2-3 . TRBV18 ASSPGLPTQY
15 TRBJ1-4 TRBD1 TRBV7-2 ASSPGQEKIGNEKLF
11 TRBJ2-7 . TRBV28 ASSLEEVYEQY
13 TRBJ1-4 TRBD1 TRBV25-1 ASTALDRSDEKLF
11 TRBJ2-7 . TRBV11-3 ASSRGGANEQY
14 TRBJ2-7 . TRBV28 ASSLRVVFHSYEQY
12 TRBJ2-7 . TRBV15 ATSRARVGYEQY
14 TRBJ1-2 TRBD1 TRBV28 ASSLGDRGLSYGYT
10 TRBJ2-7 . TRBV11-2 ASSQEGYEQY
12 TRBJ2-3 . TRBV30 AWSPGREADTQY
10 TRBJ1-4 . TRBV29-1 SVGTSEEKLF
12 TRBJ2-5 TRBD2 TRBV5-4 ASSLERGGETQY
15 TRBJ2-1 TRBD2 TRBV7-2 ASSPPAGREKYNEQF
9 TRBJ2-1 . TRBV19 ASSMREREF
13 TRBJ2-3 . TRBV5-1 ASSLRGMGTDTQY
14 TRBJ1-5 . TRBV6-4 ASSDMESGQNQPQH
14 TRBJ2-1 TRBD1 TRBV11-2 ASSSYRGISYNEQF
14 TRBJ2-2 . TRBV2 ASSGGSPGAVRELF
13 TRBJ2-7 TRBD2 TRBV7-2 ASSSSGRSSYEQY
13 TRBJ2-5 . TRBV7-2 ASSLLAGEQETQY
14 TRBJ2-1 TRBD2 TRBV9 ASSPPGGRALNEQF
13 TRBJ2-5 . TRBV7-2 ASSLHGGSQETQY
12 TRBJ2-7 . TRBV7-2 ASSPGSFTYEQY
11 TRBJ1-5 . TRBV2 ASGLAGNQPQH
11 TRBJ2-7 . TRBV19 ASSRDQAGEQY
11 TRBJ1-1 . TRBV10-3 AISESAYTEAF
13 TRBJ2-5 . TRBV7-2 ASSLVYRGGETQY
14 TRBJ2-7 TRBD2 TRBV28 ASSSLAGDWGYEQY
11 TRBJ2-2 . TRBV27 ASSLSSTGELF
10 TRBJ1-3 . TRBV7-8 ASGGTGNTIY
13 TRBJ2-1 TRBD2 TRBV9 ASSVAGGPGNEQF
11 TRBJ2-7 . TRBV5-5 ASSWGVGYEQY
12 TRBJ2-3 . TRBV27 ASSWAVGTDTQY
12 TRBJ2-1 TRBD2 TRBV6-5 ASSSGIDVNEQF
16 TRBJ2-1 TRBD2 TRBV5-6 ASSSGLAESSSYNEQF
12 TRBJ1-2 . TRBV4-1 ASSQGTASYGYT